This passage covers 21 T cell receptor beta chains from one sample sequenced in a study of cytomegalovirus exposure and HLA in healthy donors. Primers included in the PCR were 60 Vbeta and 13 Jbeta primers. Sequenced by immunoSEQ multiplex PCR; TCRdb stores in-frame clones only, minus some. The sample has 150,000 to 200,000 clones, approximately 80% seen once; the top ten hold 9.7%. Sequencing was carried out using PBMCs. The receptor set was obtained from a man younger than 35 in good health and CMV-seropositive.

The chain is built from TRBV27 and TRBJ1-1; TRBD1 matches 7 bases. Trimming took 5 bases from V and 0 from J; bases not matched to a gene: 12. Germline V CDR1 and CDR2: MNHEY, SMNVEV (reference sequence). CDR3 length equals 17 residues. CDR3 loop: CASSPQTGSLLNTEAFF. In DNA, the CDR3 is TGTGCCAGCAGTCCCCAGACAGGGAGCCTGTTGAACACTGAAGCTTTCTTT.

The V call is TRBV19, the J call TRBJ1-1; D gene ambiguous. V dropped 5 bases and J dropped 0 bases, with 7 bases sitting between them. Germline CDR1 and CDR2: LNHDA and SQIVND (reference sequence). The CDR3 length is 13 residues. CDR3 in DNA: TGTGCCAGTAGTGACATGATGAACACTGAAGCTTTCTTT. It codes for CASSDMMNTEAFF.

This chain connects TRBV29-1 to TRBJ2-7; D possibly corresponds to TRBD1 (6 bases). Germline V CDR1 and CDR2: SQVTM, ANQGSEA. CDR3 size: 13 residues. V was pared by 7 bases and J by 4 bases, with 17 bases between. The CDR3 region has the DNA TGCAGCGGGCTCTGGGACACTCCGTACGAGCAGTACTTC. Amino acid sequence: CSGLWDTPYEQYF.

This clone has just a few counts. The gene calls are TRBV10-3 and TRBJ2-1; no clear D. The CDR3 consists of 12 residues. Germline CDR1 and CDR2: ENHRY and SYGVKD. V lost 8 bases and J 6 bases, leaving 11 bases between the germline ends. CDR3: CAIADLFNEQFF. In nucleotides, the CDR3 is TGTGCCATCGCAGACTTGTTCAATGAGCAGTTCTTC.

This sequence joins TRBV9 and TRBJ1-5; 8 bases fit TRBD1. Germline V CDR1 and CDR2: SGDLS, YYNGEE. This CDR3 is built from 16 residues. V lost 0 bases to trimming and J lost 10 bases; unmatched junction nucleotides: 12. The DNA of the CDR3 is TGTGCCAGCAGCGTAGGAATCGGGACAGGACAGAATCCCCAGCATTTT. This codes for CASSVGIGTGQNPQHF.

V and J are TRBV11-2 and TRBJ2-5; 9 bases agree with TRBD2. Germline trimming cut 7 bases from V and 5 bases from J; bases unmatched to any gene: 14. From germline, CDR1 is SGHAT and CDR2 FQNNGV. The CDR3 covers 16 residues. The CDR3 here is CASTEGPAGGWETQYF. CDR3 in DNA: TGTGCCAGCACCGAAGGTCCAGCGGGAGGCTGGGAGACCCAGTACTTC.

The chain links TRBV10-3 to TRBJ2-5; weak D call: TRBD1 (6 bases). The DNA end favors TRBJ2-7, so the J call may be wrong. From germline, CDR1 is ENHRY and CDR2 SYGVKD. The CDR3 extends over 18 amino acids. CDR3 sequence: CAISESTFHRQGPDEQYF. CDR3 nucleotide sequence: TGTGCCATCAGTGAGTCTACCTTCCACCGGCAGGGGCCCGACGAGCAGTACTTC.

The CDR3 loop reads CASSQLLAGVGDTQYF. CDR3 bases: TGCGCCAGCAGCCAATTACTAGCGGGGGTAGGAGATACGCAGTATTTT. The V gene is TRBV4-3, the J gene TRBJ2-3, with TRBD2 matching over 11 bases. Germline CDR1 and CDR2: LGHNA and YSLEER. The junction had 6 bases not matched to a gene; V was cut back by 2 bases and J by 5 bases. This CDR3 has 16 amino acids.

V and J are TRBV2 and TRBJ1-1, with D possibly being TRBD1 (5 bases). This CDR3 spans 12 amino acids. Between the trimmed V and J ends, which lost 6 bases and 5 bases, there was a span of 10 bases. Germline V gene lookup returns CDR1 SNHLY and CDR2 FYNNEI. The chain's CDR3 is CASRPGGTEAFF. Written as DNA, the CDR3 is TGTGCCAGCAGGCCGGGGGGAACTGAAGCTTTCTTT.

The chain couples TRBV7-9 to TRBJ1-3; weak D call: TRBD1 (5 bases). Looked up from germline, CDR1 is SEHNR and CDR2 is FQNEAQ (reference sequence). Trimming shortened V by 1 base and J by 0 bases, and 7 bases separated the two germline ends. The CDR3 contains 15 residues. The CDR3 is CASSLDRSSGNTIYF. The DNA of the CDR3 is TGTGCCAGCAGCTTAGACAGGAGCTCTGGAAACACCATATATTTT.

CDR3: CASSHTPGREIDEQYF. CDR3 coding DNA: TGTGCCAGCAGCCACACCCCCGGGCGGGAGATCGACGAGCAGTACTTC. The V call is TRBV7-9, the J call TRBJ2-5; 7 nucleotides line up with TRBD2. Near its end, the DNA agrees better with TRBJ2-7, so the J call may be wrong. The CDR3 totals 16 residues. Germline assignment: CDR1 SEHNR and CDR2 FQNEAQ (reference sequence).

CDR3 sequence reads: CASSRDTISQSGHF. The CDR3 coding sequence is TGTGCCAGCAGTCGGGACACGATTTCCCAATCAGGCCATTTT. The V call is TRBV2, the J call TRBJ1-5, with TRBD1 as a possible D gene (6 bases). Germline V lookup: CDR1 SNHLY, CDR2 FYNNEI. There are 14 residues in the CDR3. The V gene lost 5 bases and the J gene lost 16 bases, with 24 bases spanning the gap.

This chain links TRBV10-3 with TRBJ2-1; D is undetermined. V lost 4 bases and J lost 5, with 3 bases in between. The CDR3 covers 11 residues. Germline CDR1 and CDR2: ENHRY and SYGVKD. This CDR3 is CAISANNEQFF. CDR3 sequence (DNA): TGTGCCATCAGTGCTAACAATGAGCAGTTCTTC.

This rearrangement joins TRBV6-5 to TRBJ1-1; perhaps TRBD1 as D (5 bases). With 2 bases removed from V and 4 bases from J, the gap between germline ends came to 11 bases. This CDR3 comprises 14 residues. Germline CDR1 is MNHEY and CDR2 is SVGAGI. CDR3 sequence: CASSYLLGGTEAFF. The CDR3 nucleotides are TGTGCCAGCAGTTACCTATTGGGGGGCACTGAAGCTTTCTTT.

The rearrangement joins TRBV7-2 to TRBJ2-7, with a possible D match to TRBD1 (5 bases). Germline V gene data show CDR1 as SGHTA and CDR2 as FQGNSA. The CDR3 totals 13 residues. V was trimmed by 1 base and J by 2 bases, leaving 6 bases between them. CDR3 DNA: TGTGCCAGCAGCTTAGGCAGGGCCTACGAGCAGTACTTC. It codes for CASSLGRAYEQYF.

This sequence joins TRBV12-2 and TRBJ2-2; the table's TRBD2 call for D was not verified on the DNA. TRBV12-2 is deemed a pseudogene. This CDR3 has 16 residues. The CDR3 DNA reads as TGTGCAAGTCGCCGCCCCTTAGCCCCGAACACCGGGGAGCTGTTTTTT. Amino acid sequence: CASRRPLAPNTGELFF.

The chain employs TRBV19 and TRBJ2-5, with 8 nucleotides matching TRBD2. The J call may not be correct, given that the DNA end is closer to TRBJ2-7. The CDR3 runs to 15 residues. The germline V gene has CDR1 LNHDA and CDR2 SQIVND (reference sequence). The chain's CDR3 is CASSIRAGDSYEQYF. CDR3 bases: TGTGCCAGTAGTATTCGAGCGGGGGACTCCTACGAGCAGTACTTC.

This clone appeared once. This sequence joins TRBV7-3 and TRBJ1-6; no reliable D call. Germline V gene data show CDR1 as SGHTA and CDR2 as FQGTGA. Trimming took 1 base from V and 6 from J, leaving 13 bases between them. This CDR3 has 16 amino acids. CDR3 sequence (DNA): TGTGCCAGCAGCTTAAACGCGTCGCCGGGTAATTCACCCCTCCACTTT. As protein: CASSLNASPGNSPLHF. Drawing the rest from reference TRBV7-3 and TRBJ1-6, the complete variable domain is GAGVSQTPSNKVTEKGKYVELRCDPISGHTALYWYRQSLGQGPEFLIYFQGTGAADDSGLPNDRFFAVRPEGSVSTLKIQRTERGDSAVYLCASSLNASPGNSPLHFGNGTRLTVT.

The chain recombines TRBV27 with TRBJ2-4, with TRBD1 identical over 8 bases. V was pared by 3 bases and J by 1 base, with 5 bases of the junction left unmatched. The CDR3 has 16 amino acids. Germline V gene sequence: CDR1 MNHEY, CDR2 SMNVEV (reference sequence). The CDR3 DNA follows: TGTGCCAGCAGTTTTCAGGGGGCATGGGCCAAAAACATTCAGTACTTC. It translates to CASSFQGAWAKNIQYF.

The V and J genes are TRBV7-5 and TRBJ2-1; TRBD1, the table's D call, was not compared with the DNA. TRBV7-5 is designated a pseudogene. The CDR3 runs to 19 residues. The CDR3, as DNA: TGTGTCAGAAGCTCGATACAGGGGCCGGGGCGGGACACCTACAATGAGCAGTTCTTC. It translates to CVRSSIQGPGRDTYNEQFF.

This chain uses TRBV4-1 with TRBJ2-3, with 9 bases matching TRBD1. Germline V CDR1 and CDR2: MGHRA, YSYEKL. Unmatched junction bases numbered 5, after V lost 1 base and J lost 3 bases. The length of the CDR3 is 16 residues. In DNA, the CDR3 is TGCGCCAGCAGCCAAGTCGGGACAGGGATTACAGATACGCAGTATTTT. It encodes CASSQVGTGITDTQYF.